A selection of T cell receptor beta chains follows, all from one sample in a study of T cell changes during pregnancy in multiple sclerosis. Sequencing was performed with immunoSEQ multiplex PCR; in TCRdb, only in-frame clones are kept and a portion is missing. The sample shows 65,000 to 95,000 clones, 94% of them seen only once. The sample in question was peripheral blood, obtained in the second trimester of pregnancy. The receptors come from a female donor in good health, enrolled as a control in a pregnancy study. Each CDR3 is given with its conserved first and last residue. D genes are given only for firm matches. Some rows mark clone size as missing; the rest say once, few, many or name a class of expanded clone.

V,length,J,size,D,CDR3,DNA
TRBV10-3,12,TRBJ2-2,-,-,CATQRGTGELFF,TGTGCCACCCAAAGGGGGACCGGGGAGCTGTTTTTT
TRBV4-1,15,TRBJ2-1,-,-,CASSQDPSAYNEQFF,TGCGCCAGCAGCCAAGATCCTAGCGCCTACAATGAGCAGTTCTTC
TRBV12-5,13,TRBJ1-2,-,-,CASGLIGTRSYTF,TGTGCTAGTGGTTTGATCGGGACAAGGAGCTACACCTTC
TRBV9,17,TRBJ2-7,-,-,CASSVDTWGERSYEQYF,TGTGCCAGCAGCGTAGATACGTGGGGGGAGAGGTCCTACGAGCAGTACTTC
TRBV27,12,TRBJ2-2,-,-,CASSFGFGELFF,TGTGCCAGCAGTTTCGGGTTCGGGGAGCTGTTTTTT
TRBV27,18,TRBJ1-5,-,TRBD1,CASSLHRGEEYSNQPQHF,TGTGCCAGCAGTTTACACAGGGGGGAAGAATATAGCAATCAGCCCCAGCATTTT
TRBV19,14,TRBJ1-4,-,-,CASKRQGFNEKLFF,TGTGCCAGCAAGCGGCAAGGCTTTAATGAAAAACTGTTTTTT
TRBV28,12,TRBJ1-2,-,-,CASGDRSYGYTF,TGTGCCAGCGGAGACCGGTCCTATGGCTACACCTTC
TRBV28,17,TRBJ2-3,-,TRBD1,CASSSTGTAKGTDTQYF,TGTGCCAGCAGTTCTACCGGGACAGCCAAGGGCACAGATACGCAGTATTTT
TRBV2,12,TRBJ2-1,once,-,CASSDEGGGQFF,TGTGCCAGCAGTGATGAGGGAGGTGGGCAGTTCTTC
TRBV5-6,16,TRBJ1-3,-,-,CASSLGDTYSGNTIYF,TGTGCCAGCAGCTTGGGGGACACCTACTCTGGAAACACCATATATTTT
TRBV5-6,18,TRBJ1-1,-,TRBD1,CASSPIRGTGDGLTEAFF,TGTGCCAGCAGCCCCATCCGGGGGACAGGGGACGGACTCACTGAAGCTTTCTTT
TRBV4-1,15,TRBJ1-4,-,-,CASSPQPSRAGELFF,TGCGCCAGCAGCCCGCAGCCCTCGCGGGCGGGGGAACTGTTTTTT
TRBV30,13,TRBJ1-5,-,-,CAWSSRDNQPQHF,TGTGCCTGGAGTTCCAGGGACAATCAGCCCCAGCATTTT
TRBV6-5,15,TRBJ1-4,-,TRBD1,CASTQYRGPDEKLFF,TGTGCCAGCACCCAATACAGGGGGCCCGATGAAAAACTGTTTTTT
TRBV5-1,16,TRBJ2-5,-,TRBD1,CASSFTGTALEETQYF,TGCGCCAGCAGCTTCACCGGGACAGCCTTGGAAGAGACCCAGTACTTC
TRBV5-1,15,TRBJ2-7,-,-,CASRGGERRVGEQYF,TGCGCCAGCAGAGGAGGGGAGCGACGTGTTGGCGAGCAGTACTTC
TRBV20-1,11,TRBJ2-7,-,-,CSARRVYEQYF,TGCAGTGCTAGACGGGTTTACGAGCAGTACTTC
TRBV2,13,TRBJ2-1,-,TRBD2,CATLAGVYNEQFF,TGTGCCACCCTAGCGGGAGTCTACAATGAGCAGTTCTTC
TRBV4-1,17,TRBJ2-2,-,-,CASSQDPPGSSTGELFF,TGCGCCAGCAGCCAAGATCCCCCGGGGTCCAGCACCGGGGAGCTGTTTTTT
TRBV19,12,TRBJ2-3,-,-,CASSGLGDTQYF,TGTGCCAGTAGTGGCCTTGGAGATACGCAGTATTTT
TRBV5-1,13,TRBJ2-3,-,-,CASSSLPTDTQYF,TGCGCCAGCAGCTCTCTCCCCACAGATACGCAGTATTTT
TRBV13,15,TRBJ2-1,-,-,CASSGGTRSVDEQFF,TGTGCCAGCAGCGGCGGGACCCGAAGCGTTGATGAGCAGTTCTTC
TRBV19,15,TRBJ2-2,-,TRBD1,CASSDGQGWSGELFF,TGTGCCAGTAGTGATGGACAGGGTTGGAGCGGGGAGCTGTTTTTT
TRBV25-1,16,TRBJ2-3,-,TRBD1,CASSLPYRGPTDTQYF,TGTGCCAGCAGCCTCCCGTACAGGGGGCCCACAGATACGCAGTATTTT
TRBV27,13,TRBJ1-4,-,-,CATPSPRGEKLFF,TGTGCCACCCCAAGTCCTAGGGGGGAAAAACTGTTTTTT
TRBV10-2,14,TRBJ2-1,-,TRBD2,CASSVTSDYNEQFF,TGCGCCAGCAGTGTGACTAGCGACTACAATGAGCAGTTCTTC
TRBV5-4,15,TRBJ2-2,-,-,CASSLAGQNTGELFF,TGTGCCAGCAGCTTGGCAGGTCAGAACACCGGGGAGCTGTTTTTT
TRBV7-9,14,TRBJ2-3,once,-,CASSLQVSTDTQYF,TGTGCCAGCAGCTTACAGGTTAGCACAGATACGCAGTATTTT
TRBV6-4,16,TRBJ2-1,few,TRBD2,CASSEQASGGYNEQFF,TGTGCCAGCAGTGAACAGGCTAGCGGGGGCTACAATGAGCAGTTCTTC
TRBV13,15,TRBJ2-1,few,TRBD2,CASSPKTGRVDEQFF,TGTGCCAGCAGCCCTAAAACCGGGAGGGTCGATGAGCAGTTCTTC
TRBV5-1,14,TRBJ1-1,-,TRBD1,CASSQGTVGTEAFF,TGCGCCAGCAGCCAAGGGACAGTAGGCACTGAAGCTTTCTTT
TRBV5-4,15,TRBJ2-3,-,TRBD2,CASSSIAGFADTQYF,TGTGCCAGCAGCTCAATAGCGGGGTTTGCAGATACGCAGTATTTT
TRBV7-8,19,TRBJ2-1,-,-,CASSLSSARGAIPYNEQFF,TGTGCCAGCAGCTTATCGTCCGCCCGGGGGGCAATCCCGTACAATGAGCAGTTCTTC
TRBV2,12,TRBJ2-7,-,TRBD1,CAIGQGAYEQYF,TGTGCCATCGGACAGGGGGCTTACGAGCAGTACTTC
TRBV6-1,13,TRBJ2-7,-,TRBD1,CASNSDRAYEQYF,TGTGCCAGCAATTCTGACAGGGCCTACGAGCAGTACTTC
TRBV7-9,14,TRBJ1-1,-,TRBD1,CASSLEGTATEAFF,TGTGCCAGCAGCTTAGAAGGGACAGCGACTGAAGCTTTCTTT
TRBV7-7,16,TRBJ2-1,-,TRBD2,CASSSLAGGPYNEQFF,TGTGCCAGCAGCTCACTAGCGGGAGGGCCCTACAATGAGCAGTTCTTC
TRBV5-1,17,TRBJ1-3,-,-,CASSLFWVGASGNTIYF,TGCGCCAGCAGCTTGTTCTGGGTGGGGGCGTCTGGAAACACCATATATTTT
TRBV28,14,TRBJ1-5,-,-,CASNIGRGNQPQHF,TGTGCCAGCAATATTGGCAGGGGTAATCAGCCCCAGCATTTT
TRBV2,15,TRBJ2-7,-,TRBD2,CASSGLAGGTYEQYF,TGTGCCAGCAGTGGGCTAGCGGGAGGGACCTACGAGCAGTACTTC
TRBV6-1,13,TRBJ1-2,-,TRBD1,CASSAAGGYGYTF,TGTGCCAGCAGCGCTGCAGGGGGGTATGGCTACACCTTC
TRBV28,11,TRBJ1-2,-,TRBD1,CASSGTGVYTF,TGTGCCAGCAGTGGGACAGGGGTCTACACCTTC
TRBV29-1,12,TRBJ2-7,-,TRBD2,CSVVDSGNEQYF,TGCAGCGTTGTAGACAGCGGGAACGAGCAGTACTTC
TRBV5-1,20,TRBJ2-6,-,TRBD2,CASSLVGSGITSTGANVLTF,TGCGCCAGCAGCTTGGTTGGTAGCGGGATAACGTCGACTGGGGCCAACGTCCTGACTTTC
TRBV9,16,TRBJ2-1,-,TRBD1,CASSPSRDSPYNEQFF,TGTGCCAGCAGCCCGAGCCGGGACAGCCCTTACAATGAGCAGTTCTTC
TRBV5-1,14,TRBJ2-5,-,-,CASSLAQGQKTQYF,TGCGCCAGCAGCTTGGCCCAGGGTCAAAAGACCCAGTACTTC
TRBV18,15,TRBJ2-2,-,TRBD2,CASSPGLEGTGELFF,TGTGCCAGCTCACCTGGACTAGAGGGAACCGGGGAGCTGTTTTTT
TRBV19,13,TRBJ1-1,-,TRBD1,CASSRDSSTEAFF,TGTGCCAGTAGTCGGGACAGTAGCACTGAAGCTTTCTTT
TRBV7-9,14,TRBJ2-2,-,-,CASSLLGNTGELFF,TGTGCCAGCAGCCTACTTGGTAACACCGGGGAGCTGTTTTTT
TRBV27,15,TRBJ2-1,-,-,CATGHRDIGYNEQFF,TGTGCCACCGGACACCGGGACATCGGCTACAATGAGCAGTTCTTC
TRBV28,14,TRBJ1-5,-,-,CASTPSLGDQPQHF,TGTGCCAGCACCCCTAGCTTAGGCGATCAGCCCCAGCATTTT
TRBV7-2,16,TRBJ2-1,-,TRBD2,CASSLGAGGSYNEQFF,TGTGCCAGCAGCTTAGGCGCGGGAGGCTCCTACAATGAGCAGTTCTTC
TRBV28,13,TRBJ1-1,-,TRBD1,CASRGTGRTEAFF,TGTGCCAGCAGGGGGACAGGGCGCACTGAAGCTTTCTTT
TRBV30,14,TRBJ1-5,-,-,CAWSTGTSNQPQHF,TGTGCCTGGAGTACAGGGACTAGCAATCAGCCCCAGCATTTT
TRBV6-4,15,TRBJ1-6,-,TRBD1,CASSESPGQGAPLHF,TGTGCCAGCAGTGAGTCCCCGGGACAGGGGGCACCCCTCCACTTT
TRBV19,16,TRBJ2-7,-,-,CASMTAGDGRSYEQYF,TGTGCCAGTATGACGGCCGGAGACGGGAGATCCTACGAGCAGTACTTC
TRBV7-2,14,TRBJ1-1,-,TRBD1,CASSETRDSKEAFF,TGTGCCAGCAGCGAGACCCGGGACAGCAAAGAAGCTTTCTTT